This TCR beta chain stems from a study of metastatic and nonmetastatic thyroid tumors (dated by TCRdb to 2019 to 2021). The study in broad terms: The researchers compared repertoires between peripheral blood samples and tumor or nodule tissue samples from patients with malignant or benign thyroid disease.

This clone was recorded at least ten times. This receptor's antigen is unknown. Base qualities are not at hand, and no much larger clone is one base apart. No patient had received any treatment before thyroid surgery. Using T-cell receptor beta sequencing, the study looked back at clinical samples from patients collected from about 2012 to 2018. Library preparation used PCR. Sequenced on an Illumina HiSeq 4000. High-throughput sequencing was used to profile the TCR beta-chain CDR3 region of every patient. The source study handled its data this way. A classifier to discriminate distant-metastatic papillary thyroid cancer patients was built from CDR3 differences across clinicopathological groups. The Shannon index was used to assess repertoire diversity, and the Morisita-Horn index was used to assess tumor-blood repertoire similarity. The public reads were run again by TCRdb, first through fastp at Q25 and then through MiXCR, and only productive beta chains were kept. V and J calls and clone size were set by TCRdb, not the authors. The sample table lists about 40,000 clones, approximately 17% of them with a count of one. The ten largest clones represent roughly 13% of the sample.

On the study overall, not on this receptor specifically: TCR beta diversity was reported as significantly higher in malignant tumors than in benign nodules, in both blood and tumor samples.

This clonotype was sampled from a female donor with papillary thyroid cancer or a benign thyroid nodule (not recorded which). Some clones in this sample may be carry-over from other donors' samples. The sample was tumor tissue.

The CDR3 amino acid sequence is: CASSGGSRGPLHF. The nucleotide sequence is TGTGCCAGCAGTGGGGGGTCAAGGGGTCCCCTCCACTTT. Rearrangement joined TRBV6-1 to TRBJ1-6; a weak D assignment points to TRBD1 (5 bases agree). The CDR3, cysteine through phenylalanine, is 13 amino acids long. Just the 39-base CDR3 DNA is kept, in frame starting at base 1. Deletion took 4 bases off V and 13 bases off J, with a span of 14 bases between the germline ends. The germline V gene sets CDR1 to MNHNS and CDR2 to SASEGT.